This TCR beta chain was documented in a study of CD8+ T cells in alopecia areata. Turning to the study itself: For the treated group, dosing was oral tofacitinib at 5 to 10 mg twice daily. The duration of tofacitinib was 6 to 18 months, with 6 months off drug afterward. Broader study findings: Under tofacitinib, numerous expanded lesional clonotypes remained detectable in scalp and blood. The study found tofacitinib significantly decreased scalp clonality and expanded CD8+ clones among the top 100.

On this clone: Its antigen remains unidentified.

Indicated treatment: oral pan-JAK inhibitor, 5-10 mg twice daily. It was cDNA, reverse transcribed from extracted RNA, that served as the sequencing template. Some clones are missing from TCRdb's copy, which holds only in-frame ones; the method was immunoSEQ multiplex PCR. The sample yields roughly 230,000 clones, 40% to 55% seen once. The CDR3 runs to 15 residues. V dropped 2 bases and J dropped 4 bases, with 13 bases sitting between them. Germline V CDR1 and CDR2: SGHRS, YFSETQ. The chain joins TRBV5-1 to TRBJ2-4; D tentatively fits TRBD1 or TRBD2 (5 bases each). The sample here was CD4+ T cells sorted from blood, taken around week 36, from a patient treated with tofacitinib. This sequence originates from a human donor with alopecia areata. This chain's CDR3 is CASSLPRDDKNIQYF. CDR3 nucleotides: TGCGCCAGCAGCTTACCCCGGGACGATAAAAACATTCAGTACTTC.